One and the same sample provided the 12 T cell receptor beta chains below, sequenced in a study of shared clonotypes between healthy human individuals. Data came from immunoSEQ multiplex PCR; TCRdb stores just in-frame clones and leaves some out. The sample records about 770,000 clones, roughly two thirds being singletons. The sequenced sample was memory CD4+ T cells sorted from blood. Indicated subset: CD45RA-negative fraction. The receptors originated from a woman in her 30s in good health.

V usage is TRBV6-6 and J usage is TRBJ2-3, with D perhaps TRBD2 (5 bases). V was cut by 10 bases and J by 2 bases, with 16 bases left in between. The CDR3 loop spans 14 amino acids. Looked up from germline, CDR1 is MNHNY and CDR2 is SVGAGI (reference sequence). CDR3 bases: TGTGCCACCCGGGCGGGCCAGGACACAGATACGCAGTATTTT. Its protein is CATRAGQDTDTQYF.

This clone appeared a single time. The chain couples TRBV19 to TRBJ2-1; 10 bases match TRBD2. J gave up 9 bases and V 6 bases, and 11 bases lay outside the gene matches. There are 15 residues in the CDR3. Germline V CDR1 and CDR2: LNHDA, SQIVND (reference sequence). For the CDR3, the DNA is TGTGCCAGTAGCCGATCTAGCGGGAGACCCCCTGAGCAGTTCTTC. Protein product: CASSRSSGRPPEQFF.

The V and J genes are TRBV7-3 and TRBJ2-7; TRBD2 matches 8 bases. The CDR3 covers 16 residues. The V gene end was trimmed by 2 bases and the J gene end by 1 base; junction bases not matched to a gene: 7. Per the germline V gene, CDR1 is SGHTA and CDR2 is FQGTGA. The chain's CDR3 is CASSLVGGRLSYEQYF. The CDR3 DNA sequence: TGTGCCAGCAGCTTAGTCGGCGGGAGGTTGTCCTACGAGCAGTACTTC.

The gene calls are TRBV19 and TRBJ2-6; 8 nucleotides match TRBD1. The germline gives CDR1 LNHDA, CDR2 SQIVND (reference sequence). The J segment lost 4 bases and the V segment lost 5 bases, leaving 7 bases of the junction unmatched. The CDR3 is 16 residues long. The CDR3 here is CASSQGAFAGANVLTF. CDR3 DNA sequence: TGTGCCAGTAGTCAGGGGGCGTTCGCCGGGGCCAACGTCCTGACTTTC. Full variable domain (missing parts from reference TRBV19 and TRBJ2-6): DGGITQSPKYLFRKEGQNVTLSCEQNLNHDAMYWYRQDPGQGLRLIYYSQIVNDFQKGDIAEGYSVSREKKESFPLTVTSAQKNPTAFYLCASSQGAFAGANVLTFGAGSRLTVL.

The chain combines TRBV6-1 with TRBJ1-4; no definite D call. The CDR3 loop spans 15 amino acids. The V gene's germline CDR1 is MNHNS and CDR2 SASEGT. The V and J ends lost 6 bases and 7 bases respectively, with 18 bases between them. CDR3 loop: CASSPRMVTGEKLFF. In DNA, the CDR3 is TGTGCCAGCAGCCCTCGGATGGTTACGGGTGAAAAACTGTTTTTT.

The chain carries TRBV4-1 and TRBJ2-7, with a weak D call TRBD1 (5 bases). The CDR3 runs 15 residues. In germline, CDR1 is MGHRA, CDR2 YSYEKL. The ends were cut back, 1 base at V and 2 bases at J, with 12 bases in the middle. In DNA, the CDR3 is TGCGCCAGCAGCCAAGTGGGGCAGAGAACCTACGAGCAGTACTTC. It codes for CASSQVGQRTYEQYF.

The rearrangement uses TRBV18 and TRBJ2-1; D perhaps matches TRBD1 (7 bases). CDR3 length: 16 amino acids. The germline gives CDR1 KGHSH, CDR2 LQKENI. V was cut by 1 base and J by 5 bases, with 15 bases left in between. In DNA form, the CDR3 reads TGTGCCAGCTCACCACAGGAGGGGGCGCAGGACAATGAGCAGTTCTTC. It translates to CASSPQEGAQDNEQFF.

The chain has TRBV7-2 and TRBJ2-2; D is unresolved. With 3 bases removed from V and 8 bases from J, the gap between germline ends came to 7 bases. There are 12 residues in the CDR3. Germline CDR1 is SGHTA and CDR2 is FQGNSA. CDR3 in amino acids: CASSFAVGELFF. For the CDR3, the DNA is TGTGCCAGCAGCTTTGCTGTGGGGGAGCTGTTTTTT.

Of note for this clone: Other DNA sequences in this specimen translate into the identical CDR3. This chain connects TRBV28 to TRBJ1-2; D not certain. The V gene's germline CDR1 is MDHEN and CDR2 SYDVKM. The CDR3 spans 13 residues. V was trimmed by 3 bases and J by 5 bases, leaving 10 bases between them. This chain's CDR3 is CASSLRAVYGYTF. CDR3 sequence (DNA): TGTGCCAGCAGTTTGAGGGCGGTTTATGGCTACACCTTC.

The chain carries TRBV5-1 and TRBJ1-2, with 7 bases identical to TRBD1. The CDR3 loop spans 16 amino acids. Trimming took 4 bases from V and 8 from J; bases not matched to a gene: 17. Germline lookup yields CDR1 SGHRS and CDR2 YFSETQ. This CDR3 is CASSTEGTAQRGGYTF. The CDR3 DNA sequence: TGCGCCAGCAGCACGGAAGGGACAGCACAACGGGGCGGCTACACCTTC.

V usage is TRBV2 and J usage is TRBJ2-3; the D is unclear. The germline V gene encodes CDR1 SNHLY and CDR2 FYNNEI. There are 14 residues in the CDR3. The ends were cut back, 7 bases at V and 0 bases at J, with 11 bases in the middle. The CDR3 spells CASNRKASTDTQYF. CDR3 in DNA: TGTGCCAGCAATCGGAAGGCCAGCACAGATACGCAGTATTTT. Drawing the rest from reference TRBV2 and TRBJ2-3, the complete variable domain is EPEVTQTPSHQVTQMGQEVILRCVPISNHLYFYWYRQILGQKVEFLVSFYNNEISEKSEIFDDQFSVERPDGSNFTLKIRSTKLEDSAMYFCASNRKASTDTQYFGPGTRLTVL.

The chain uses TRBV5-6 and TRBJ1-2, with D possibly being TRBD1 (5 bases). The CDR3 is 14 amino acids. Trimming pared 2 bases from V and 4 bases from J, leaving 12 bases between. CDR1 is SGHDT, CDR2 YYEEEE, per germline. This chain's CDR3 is CASSFDRPTYGYTF. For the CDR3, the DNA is TGTGCCAGCAGCTTCGACAGACCTACCTATGGCTACACCTTC.